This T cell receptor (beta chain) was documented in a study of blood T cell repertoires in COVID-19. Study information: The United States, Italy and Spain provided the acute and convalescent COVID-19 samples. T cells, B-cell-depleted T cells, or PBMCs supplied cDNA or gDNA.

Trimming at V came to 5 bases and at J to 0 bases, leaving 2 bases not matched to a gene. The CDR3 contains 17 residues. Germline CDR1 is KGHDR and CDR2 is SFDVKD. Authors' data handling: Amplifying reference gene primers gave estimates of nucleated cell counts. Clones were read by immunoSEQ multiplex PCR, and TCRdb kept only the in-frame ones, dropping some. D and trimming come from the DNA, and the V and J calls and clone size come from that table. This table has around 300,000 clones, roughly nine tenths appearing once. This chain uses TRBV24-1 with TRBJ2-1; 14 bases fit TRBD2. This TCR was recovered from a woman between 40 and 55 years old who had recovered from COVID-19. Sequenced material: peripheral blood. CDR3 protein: CATSAGTSGSSYNEQFF. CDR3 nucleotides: TGTGCCACCAGTGCCGGGACTAGCGGGAGCTCCTACAATGAGCAGTTCTTC.